These T cell receptor beta chains were read from a single sample in a study of blood T cell repertoires in COVID-19. Clones were read by immunoSEQ multiplex PCR, and TCRdb kept only the in-frame ones, dropping some. The data contain roughly 200,000 clones, 81% of them seen just once; the ten biggest clones take up approximately 8.7%. Sequenced material: peripheral blood. Every receptor here comes from a woman of 80 years or more with acute or convalescent COVID-19. CDR3s leave out the opening cysteine and the closing phenylalanine or tryptophan. The D gene is left open where the match is weak.

d_call,j_call,v_call,cdr3_aa
-,TRBJ2-1,TRBV9,ASSVGGLNEQF
-,TRBJ1-2,TRBV30,AWSVSEHYGYT
-,TRBJ2-2,TRBV14,ASSRGNTGELF
TRBD2,TRBJ2-7,TRBV18,ASSPNGGSSYEQY
-,TRBJ1-1,TRBV6-5,ASSPPTENTEAF
-,TRBJ1-3,TRBV5-1,ASSVTVSSGNTIY
TRBD2,TRBJ2-7,TRBV9,ASSAGRTSGIYEQY
TRBD1,TRBJ1-2,TRBV10-3,AISIGTGDINYGYT
TRBD1,TRBJ1-5,TRBV2,ASRGRGWSNQPQH
TRBD2,TRBJ2-1,TRBV19,ASSIDQGRGNEQF
-,TRBJ1-2,TRBV4-1,ASGEGTIANYGYT
TRBD1,TRBJ2-1,TRBV7-9,ASSLPGTALVGQF
TRBD2,TRBJ2-4,TRBV7-2,ASSPATSENIQY
-,TRBJ2-7,TRBV19,ASSRGGYEQY
-,TRBJ2-7,TRBV27,ASSKTSGAPYEQY
-,TRBJ1-1,TRBV5-1,ASSLLSIKRTLNTEAF
-,TRBJ1-4,TRBV7-6,ASSLEAYPGPGEKLF
TRBD2,TRBJ2-1,TRBV7-7,ASSLDRGVESEQF
-,TRBJ2-7,TRBV4-2,ASSQEDQGYEQY
TRBD1,TRBJ2-5,TRBV5-1,ASSLVGQAHQETQY
-,TRBJ2-2,TRBV29-1,SVGLMRGTGELF
TRBD2,TRBJ2-3,TRBV5-4,ASSSGLAGGPSTDTQY
TRBD2,TRBJ2-6,TRBV3-1/TRBV3-2,ASSPGLAGSGANVLT
-,TRBJ2-2,TRBV15,ATSRGTTGTGELF
TRBD2,TRBJ2-1,TRBV7-2,ASSLLAGDYNEQF
TRBD2,TRBJ2-1,TRBV11-2,ASGLAGTVNEQF
-,TRBJ2-7,TRBV4-1,ASSQGDIRNDYEQY
-,TRBJ1-5,TRBV4-1,ASSQDRAGGQPQH
-,TRBJ2-1,TRBV28,ASSLRDNEQF
TRBD2,TRBJ2-1,TRBV7-2,ASISGGANEQF
TRBD1,TRBJ1-5,TRBV28,ASSWGQGADQPQH
-,TRBJ2-1,TRBV7-2,ASSPSVNNEQF
-,TRBJ1-2,TRBV4-1,ASSQNENDIYGYT
-,TRBJ1-2,TRBV24-1,ATSDLRNYGYT
-,TRBJ2-1,TRBV30,AWSVWTSNNEQF
-,TRBJ2-4,TRBV12-3/TRBV12-4,ASSFVPNIQY
-,TRBJ1-5,TRBV30,AWGPGGNQPQH
TRBD1,TRBJ2-7,TRBV7-2,ASSPLYGQAYEQY
-,TRBJ2-3,TRBV28,ASSSTPNTDTQY
-,TRBJ2-1,TRBV11-2,ASSLWGRIGYNEQF
-,TRBJ2-3,TRBV27,ASSLGWGTSRDTQY
TRBD1,TRBJ1-4,TRBV7-9,ASSPGTANEKLF
-,TRBJ2-1,TRBV18,ASSPPGGNEQF
TRBD1,TRBJ1-1,TRBV5-5,ASSFLTGPTEAF
TRBD1,TRBJ1-3,TRBV9,ASSGNGTDGNTIY
TRBD1,TRBJ1-5,TRBV27,ASARGQGIYQPQH
-,TRBJ2-2,TRBV19,ASSISGNTGELF
TRBD1,TRBJ1-2,TRBV3-1/TRBV3-2,ASSQDLGTGSFYGYT
TRBD1,TRBJ1-6,TRBV5-4,ASSSGQGYSPLH
TRBD1,TRBJ2-1,TRBV6-5,ASSYLGQGRGNEQF